A selection of T cell receptor beta chains follows, all from one sample in a study of monozygotic twins with inflammatory bowel disease. TCRdb reanalyzed the 5' RACE reads, giving one entry per CDR3 protein sequence and no DNA. The sample holds fewer than 450,000 distinct CDR3 sequences. Sequencing was done on a sample of blood. The receptors were gathered from a human donor with ulcerative colitis or Crohn's disease, or a healthy co-twin of an affected twin (not recorded which). The CDR3 runs from the conserved cysteine through the conserved F or W. The order of the fields is J gene, V gene, CDR3 protein.

J: TRBJ2-3; V: TRBV20-1; CDR3: CSASKSGGAYSTDTQYF
J: TRBJ1-2; V: TRBV30; CDR3: CAWSVRQVNYGYTF
J: TRBJ2-5; V: TRBV4-2; CDR3: CASSQGPGGRGDQETQYF
J: TRBJ2-2; V: TRBV29-1; CDR3: CSADRDGNTGELFF
J: TRBJ2-5; V: TRBV29-1; CDR3: CSVGEGETQYF
J: TRBJ2-7; V: TRBV20-1; CDR3: CSAVGPSLGREQYF
J: TRBJ2-7; V: TRBV11-2; CDR3: CASSHTGLEGEQYF
J: TRBJ1-4; V: TRBV20-1; CDR3: CSATVRQSYNEKLFF
J: TRBJ1-6; V: TRBV6-4; CDR3: CAIAGTGLSPLHF
J: TRBJ2-2; V: TRBV20-1; CDR3: CSARGVRTGELFF
J: TRBJ1-6; V: TRBV13; CDR3: CASRGQANSPLHF
J: TRBJ1-5; V: TRBV6-5; CDR3: CASSYTGGGQPQHF
J: TRBJ2-7; V: TRBV27; CDR3: CASSFRVLGGDLSRNEQYF
J: TRBJ1-1; V: TRBV20-1; CDR3: CSARGINTEAFF
J: TRBJ2-7; V: TRBV6-6; CDR3: CATGQGFYEQYF
J: TRBJ1-5; V: TRBV7-8; CDR3: CASSPRAVTDGNQPQHF
J: TRBJ2-1; V: TRBV6-1; CDR3: CASSPDRSISNEQFF
J: TRBJ2-3; V: TRBV29-1; CDR3: CSVETYYTDTQYF
J: TRBJ1-3; V: TRBV4-2; CDR3: CASSQGGATIYF
J: TRBJ2-5; V: TRBV5-1; CDR3: CASSLDYSRRTQYF
J: TRBJ2-7; V: TRBV7-2; CDR3: CASSLVPDEQYF
J: TRBJ1-6; V: TRBV7-3; CDR3: CASSLTGQGSSYNSPLHF
J: TRBJ2-1; V: TRBV5-1; CDR3: CASSRTSGGVGEQFF
J: TRBJ1-1; V: TRBV9; CDR3: CASSVHLNTEAFF